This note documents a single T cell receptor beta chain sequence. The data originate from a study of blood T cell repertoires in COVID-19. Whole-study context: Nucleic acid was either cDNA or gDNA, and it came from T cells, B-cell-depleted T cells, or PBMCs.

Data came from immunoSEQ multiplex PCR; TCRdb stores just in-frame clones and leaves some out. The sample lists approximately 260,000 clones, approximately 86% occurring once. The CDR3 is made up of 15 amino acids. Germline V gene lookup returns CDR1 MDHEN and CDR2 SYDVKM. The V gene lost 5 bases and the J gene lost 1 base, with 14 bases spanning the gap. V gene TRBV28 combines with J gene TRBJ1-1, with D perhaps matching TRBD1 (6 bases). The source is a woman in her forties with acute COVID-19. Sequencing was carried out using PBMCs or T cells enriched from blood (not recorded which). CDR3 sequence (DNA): TGTGCCAGCAGTGAGACCGGGACAACGAACACTGAAGCTTTCTTT. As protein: CASSETGTTNTEAFF. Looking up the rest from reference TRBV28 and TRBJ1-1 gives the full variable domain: DVKVTQSSRYLVKRTGEKVFLECVQDMDHENMFWYRQDPGLGLRLIYFSYDVKMKEKGDIPEGYSVSREKKERFSLILESASTNQTSMYLCASSETGTTNTEAFFGQGTRLTVV.